This T cell receptor (beta chain) comes out of a study of T cell repertoires in cytomegalovirus infection. Study details: Public TCR beta signatures indicated both CMV infection and matching HLA type.

This clonotype has at least ten counts. Its antigen is undetermined. Germline V gene sequence: CDR1 MDHEN, CDR2 SYDVKM. Trimming removed 4 bases at V and 4 bases at J, with 20 bases between. The CDR3 has 16 residues. TCRdb analysed the reads with MiXCR anew, one entry per CDR3 protein. This table has roughly 600,000 distinct CDR3 sequences, approximately 24% appearing once. Whole-study findings and limits: The ex vivo response was dominated by HLA-C-restricted CMV-specific TCR beta clonotypes. Summed frequency of public TCR beta families distinguished CMV carriers with the relevant HLA.

The origin of this receptor is a human donor in good health (CMV status not recorded). Some clones in this sample may be carry-over from other donors' samples. J is TRBJ2-7 and V is TRBV28; D is undetermined. Sequenced: CD8+ T cells from PBMCs. CDR3 residues: CASSSPGAYRPYEQYV. CDR3 DNA: TGTGCCAGCAGTTCACCCGGTGCCTACAGACCTTACGAGCAGTACGTC.